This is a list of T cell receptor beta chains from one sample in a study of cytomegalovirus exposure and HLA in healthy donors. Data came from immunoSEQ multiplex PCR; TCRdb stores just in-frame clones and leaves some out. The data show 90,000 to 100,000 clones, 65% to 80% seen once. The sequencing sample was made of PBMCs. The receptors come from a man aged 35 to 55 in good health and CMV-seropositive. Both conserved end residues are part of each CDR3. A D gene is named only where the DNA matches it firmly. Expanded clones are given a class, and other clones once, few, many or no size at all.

cdr3_aa: CASRGGGGTASSYEQYF
cdr3_nt: TGCGCCAGCAGGGGAGGAGGTGGGACTGCGAGCTCCTACGAGCAGTACTTC
j_call: TRBJ2-7
clone_size: NA
cdr3_length: 17
v_call: TRBV10-2
d_call: NA

cdr3_aa: CASSRPRGFDNSPLHF
cdr3_nt: TGTGCCAGCAGTCGCCCAAGGGGCTTTGATAATTCACCCCTCCACTTT
j_call: TRBJ1-6
clone_size: NA
cdr3_length: 16
v_call: TRBV27
d_call: NA

cdr3_aa: CASSFLTASSGNTIYF
cdr3_nt: TGTGCCAGCAGCTTCCTTACAGCCTCCTCTGGAAACACCATATATTTT
j_call: TRBJ1-3
clone_size: NA
cdr3_length: 16
v_call: TRBV7-9
d_call: NA

cdr3_aa: CASSPQGSYNEQFF
cdr3_nt: TGTGCCAGCAGCCCACAGGGCTCCTACAATGAGCAGTTCTTC
j_call: TRBJ2-1
clone_size: NA
cdr3_length: 14
v_call: TRBV5-6
d_call: NA

cdr3_aa: CSVSASTTTDTQYF
cdr3_nt: TGCAGCGTTTCCGCTAGCACGACGACAGATACGCAGTATTTT
j_call: TRBJ2-3
clone_size: NA
cdr3_length: 14
v_call: TRBV29-1
d_call: NA

cdr3_aa: CASRPNPFRSLNEKLFF
cdr3_nt: TGTGCCAGCAGACCAAACCCTTTCCGGTCCCTCAACGAAAAACTGTTTTTT
j_call: TRBJ1-4
clone_size: NA
cdr3_length: 17
v_call: TRBV28
d_call: NA

cdr3_aa: CASSLQSFFEAFF
cdr3_nt: TGTGCCAGCAGTTTACAGTCTTTTTTTGAAGCTTTCTTT
j_call: TRBJ1-1
clone_size: NA
cdr3_length: 13
v_call: TRBV28
d_call: NA

cdr3_aa: CASSSLGGNTEAFF
cdr3_nt: TGTGCCAGCAGCTCCCTGGGGGGGAACACTGAAGCTTTCTTT
j_call: TRBJ1-1
clone_size: NA
cdr3_length: 14
v_call: TRBV9
d_call: NA

cdr3_aa: CASSLPGQGQGPLHF
cdr3_nt: TGTGCCAGCAGCCTTCCGGGACAGGGGCAGGGACCCCTCCACTTT
j_call: TRBJ1-6
clone_size: few
cdr3_length: 15
v_call: TRBV7-9
d_call: TRBD1

cdr3_aa: CASSLAWGPGNTIYF
cdr3_nt: TGCGCCAGCAGCTTGGCGTGGGGGCCTGGAAACACCATATATTTT
j_call: TRBJ1-3
clone_size: NA
cdr3_length: 15
v_call: TRBV5-1
d_call: NA

cdr3_aa: CASSSRLGAEAFF
cdr3_nt: TGTGCCAGCAGTTCCCGGCTAGGCGCTGAAGCTTTCTTT
j_call: TRBJ1-1
clone_size: few
cdr3_length: 13
v_call: TRBV27
d_call: NA

cdr3_aa: CASSLDFSGEQYF
cdr3_nt: TGTGCTAGCAGCTTAGACTTCAGCGGCGAGCAGTACTTC
j_call: TRBJ2-7
clone_size: NA
cdr3_length: 13
v_call: TRBV7-7
d_call: NA

cdr3_aa: CASSLAGAGDYEQYF
cdr3_nt: TGTGCCAGCAGCTTAGCAGGGGCGGGAGACTACGAGCAGTACTTC
j_call: TRBJ2-7
clone_size: NA
cdr3_length: 15
v_call: TRBV11-3
d_call: NA

cdr3_aa: CASSSTSGGGGEQFF
cdr3_nt: TGTGCCAGCAGCTCCACTAGCGGGGGGGGAGGTGAGCAGTTCTTC
j_call: TRBJ2-1
clone_size: NA
cdr3_length: 15
v_call: TRBV13
d_call: TRBD2

cdr3_aa: CASSSGGVEVSNEQFF
cdr3_nt: TGTGCCAGCAGCTCCGGCGGGGTGGAAGTAAGCAATGAGCAGTTCTTC
j_call: TRBJ2-1
clone_size: NA
cdr3_length: 16
v_call: TRBV11-3
d_call: NA

cdr3_aa: CSPRMGQGQMNTEAFF
cdr3_nt: TGCAGCCCACGGATGGGACAGGGTCAAATGAACACTGAAGCTTTCTTT
j_call: TRBJ1-1
clone_size: NA
cdr3_length: 16
v_call: TRBV29-1
d_call: TRBD1

cdr3_aa: CASSYETGGGIQYF
cdr3_nt: TGTGCCAGCAGTTACGAGACGGGGGGGGGCATTCAGTACTTC
j_call: TRBJ2-4
clone_size: NA
cdr3_length: 14
v_call: TRBV6-6
d_call: TRBD2

cdr3_aa: CASSQEGADTQYF
cdr3_nt: TGTGCCAGCAGCCAAGAGGGAGCAGATACGCAGTATTTT
j_call: TRBJ2-3
clone_size: NA
cdr3_length: 13
v_call: TRBV4-2
d_call: NA

cdr3_aa: CASSLAGQGRTGELFF
cdr3_nt: TGTGCCAGCAGCTTGGCAGGACAGGGAAGGACCGGGGAGCTGTTTTTT
j_call: TRBJ2-2
clone_size: once
cdr3_length: 16
v_call: TRBV5-4
d_call: TRBD1

cdr3_aa: CASSFAADRETQYF
cdr3_nt: TGTGCCAGCAGCTTCGCGGCCGACCGGGAGACCCAGTACTTC
j_call: TRBJ2-5
clone_size: NA
cdr3_length: 14
v_call: TRBV7-8
d_call: NA

cdr3_aa: CATTLAATGTQYF
cdr3_nt: TGTGCCACCACGCTAGCGGCAACGGGGACCCAGTACTTC
j_call: TRBJ2-5
clone_size: NA
cdr3_length: 13
v_call: TRBV15
d_call: TRBD2

cdr3_aa: CASRLSSYNEQFF
cdr3_nt: TGTGCCAGCAGGTTGAGCTCCTACAATGAGCAGTTCTTC
j_call: TRBJ2-1
clone_size: NA
cdr3_length: 13
v_call: TRBV6-5
d_call: NA

cdr3_aa: CASSQAPGTHNEQFF
cdr3_nt: TGTGCCAGCAGCCAAGCACCAGGGACTCACAATGAGCAGTTCTTC
j_call: TRBJ2-1
clone_size: once
cdr3_length: 15
v_call: TRBV4-2
d_call: NA

cdr3_aa: CASSSDRAISYEQYF
cdr3_nt: TGTGCCAGCTCCTCAGACAGGGCTATTTCCTACGAGCAGTACTTC
j_call: TRBJ2-7
clone_size: NA
cdr3_length: 15
v_call: TRBV7-2
d_call: TRBD1

cdr3_aa: CASSLRREVGELFF
cdr3_nt: TGTGCCAGCAGCTTAAGGCGGGAGGTCGGGGAGCTGTTTTTT
j_call: TRBJ2-2
clone_size: NA
cdr3_length: 14
v_call: TRBV7-2
d_call: TRBD2

cdr3_aa: CSVDHGREGRSNEQFF
cdr3_nt: TGCAGCGTCGATCATGGGCGGGAGGGCCGTTCCAATGAGCAGTTCTTC
j_call: TRBJ2-1
clone_size: NA
cdr3_length: 16
v_call: TRBV29-1
d_call: TRBD2

cdr3_aa: CASSLNHHPVNEQFF
cdr3_nt: TGTGCCAGCAGCTTGAACCACCATCCGGTCAATGAGCAGTTCTTC
j_call: TRBJ2-1
clone_size: NA
cdr3_length: 15
v_call: TRBV11-2
d_call: NA

cdr3_aa: CASSVGAYNEQFF
cdr3_nt: TGTGCCAGCAGCGTGGGGGCTTACAATGAGCAGTTCTTC
j_call: TRBJ2-1
clone_size: NA
cdr3_length: 13
v_call: TRBV6-1
d_call: NA

cdr3_aa: CASSITGTSGYEQYF
cdr3_nt: TGTGCCAGTAGTATCACCGGGACTAGCGGCTACGAGCAGTACTTC
j_call: TRBJ2-7
clone_size: NA
cdr3_length: 15
v_call: TRBV19
d_call: TRBD2

cdr3_aa: CASSFAETGSYEQCF
cdr3_nt: TGTGCCAGCAGCTTTGCCGAGACAGGCTCCTACGAGCAGTGCTTC
j_call: TRBJ2-7
clone_size: NA
cdr3_length: 15
v_call: TRBV7-9
d_call: NA

cdr3_aa: CASSPRESATDTQYF
cdr3_nt: TGTGCCAGCAGCCCACGGGAGTCGGCCACAGATACGCAGTATTTT
j_call: TRBJ2-3
clone_size: NA
cdr3_length: 15
v_call: TRBV14
d_call: NA

cdr3_aa: CASSWAGGEETQYF
cdr3_nt: TGCGCCAGCAGCTGGGCGGGAGGGGAAGAGACCCAGTACTTC
j_call: TRBJ2-5
clone_size: NA
cdr3_length: 14
v_call: TRBV5-1
d_call: TRBD2

cdr3_aa: CASSLRYGLNQPQHF
cdr3_nt: TGTGCCAGCAGCTTACGTTACGGACTCAATCAGCCCCAGCATTTT
j_call: TRBJ1-5
clone_size: NA
cdr3_length: 15
v_call: TRBV7-2
d_call: NA

cdr3_aa: CASSLRLAGGGEQYF
cdr3_nt: TGCGCCAGCAGCCTCCGACTAGCGGGAGGTGGCGAGCAGTACTTC
j_call: TRBJ2-7
clone_size: NA
cdr3_length: 15
v_call: TRBV4-1
d_call: TRBD2

cdr3_aa: CASNPRPGIQETQYF
cdr3_nt: TGTGCCAGCAATCCTCGGCCAGGGATCCAAGAGACCCAGTACTTC
j_call: TRBJ2-5
clone_size: NA
cdr3_length: 15
v_call: TRBV6-5
d_call: NA

cdr3_aa: CATSRGQGVTIYGYTF
cdr3_nt: TGTGCCACCAGCAGAGGACAGGGAGTCACGATCTATGGCTACACCTTC
j_call: TRBJ1-2
clone_size: NA
cdr3_length: 16
v_call: TRBV15
d_call: TRBD1

cdr3_aa: CASSLFGQLSSYNSPLHF
cdr3_nt: TGTGCCAGCAGTTTATTTGGGCAGCTGAGCTCCTATAATTCACCCCTCCACTTT
j_call: TRBJ1-6
clone_size: NA
cdr3_length: 18
v_call: TRBV27
d_call: NA

cdr3_aa: CASSDGLAGVF
cdr3_nt: TGTGCCAGCAGTGATGGGCTAGCGGGAGTCTTC
j_call: TRBJ2-1
clone_size: NA
cdr3_length: 11
v_call: TRBV2
d_call: TRBD2

cdr3_aa: CASSGGLAGDTQYF
cdr3_nt: TGTGCCAGCTCAGGGGGACTAGCAGGAGATACGCAGTATTTT
j_call: TRBJ2-3
clone_size: NA
cdr3_length: 14
v_call: TRBV18
d_call: TRBD2

cdr3_aa: CASSVASVKDNEQFF
cdr3_nt: TGTGCCAGCAGCGTAGCGTCGGTGAAAGACAATGAGCAGTTCTTC
j_call: TRBJ2-1
clone_size: NA
cdr3_length: 15
v_call: TRBV9
d_call: NA

cdr3_aa: CASTRLAGGANEQFF
cdr3_nt: TGTGCCAGCACCCGACTAGCGGGAGGTGCCAATGAGCAGTTCTTC
j_call: TRBJ2-1
clone_size: NA
cdr3_length: 15
v_call: TRBV7-6
d_call: TRBD2

cdr3_aa: CASSESFYALVYTF
cdr3_nt: TGCGCCAGCAGTGAGTCGTTCTATGCTCTCGTCTACACCTTC
j_call: TRBJ1-2
clone_size: NA
cdr3_length: 14
v_call: TRBV10-2
d_call: NA

cdr3_aa: CASSVGGGGPQETQYF
cdr3_nt: TGTGCCAGCAGCGTAGGTGGGGGGGGGCCCCAAGAGACCCAGTACTTC
j_call: TRBJ2-5
clone_size: few
cdr3_length: 16
v_call: TRBV9
d_call: NA

cdr3_aa: CASSSQGSGTEAFF
cdr3_nt: TGCGCCAGCAGCTCGCAGGGTTCGGGCACTGAAGCTTTCTTT
j_call: TRBJ1-1
clone_size: once
cdr3_length: 14
v_call: TRBV5-1
d_call: NA

cdr3_aa: CASSVGLGRGGYTF
cdr3_nt: TGTGCCAGCAGCGTAGGTCTCGGGCGGGGTGGCTACACCTTC
j_call: TRBJ1-2
clone_size: NA
cdr3_length: 14
v_call: TRBV9
d_call: NA

cdr3_aa: CASSFSGSADTQYF
cdr3_nt: TGTGCCAGCAGCTTTAGCGGGAGTGCCGATACGCAGTATTTT
j_call: TRBJ2-3
clone_size: NA
cdr3_length: 14
v_call: TRBV7-2
d_call: TRBD2

cdr3_aa: CSVEQGGTYNEQFF
cdr3_nt: TGCAGCGTTGAGCAGGGAGGCACCTACAATGAGCAGTTCTTC
j_call: TRBJ2-1
clone_size: once
cdr3_length: 14
v_call: TRBV29-1
d_call: NA

cdr3_aa: CAGSKAVGAWQETQYF
cdr3_nt: TGTGCCGGCAGCAAAGCGGTAGGAGCTTGGCAAGAGACCCAGTACTTC
j_call: TRBJ2-5
clone_size: NA
cdr3_length: 16
v_call: TRBV21-1
d_call: NA

cdr3_aa: CASDRRLTDTQYF
cdr3_nt: TGTGCCTCCGACCGGAGGCTCACAGATACGCAGTATTTT
j_call: TRBJ2-3
clone_size: NA
cdr3_length: 13
v_call: TRBV28
d_call: NA

cdr3_aa: CASSLAIQRTLRETQYF
cdr3_nt: TGTGCCAGCAGCTTAGCCATCCAGAGGACTCTACGGGAGACCCAGTACTTC
j_call: TRBJ2-5
clone_size: NA
cdr3_length: 17
v_call: TRBV7-8
d_call: NA

cdr3_aa: CGTTGRSGNTIYF
cdr3_nt: TGTGGGACAACCGGACGGTCTGGAAACACCATATATTTT
j_call: TRBJ1-3
clone_size: NA
cdr3_length: 13
v_call: TRBV28
d_call: NA

cdr3_aa: CASSSVQGASYEQYF
cdr3_nt: TGTGCCAGCAGTTCCGTCCAGGGGGCCTCCTACGAGCAGTACTTC
j_call: TRBJ2-7
clone_size: NA
cdr3_length: 15
v_call: TRBV2
d_call: TRBD1